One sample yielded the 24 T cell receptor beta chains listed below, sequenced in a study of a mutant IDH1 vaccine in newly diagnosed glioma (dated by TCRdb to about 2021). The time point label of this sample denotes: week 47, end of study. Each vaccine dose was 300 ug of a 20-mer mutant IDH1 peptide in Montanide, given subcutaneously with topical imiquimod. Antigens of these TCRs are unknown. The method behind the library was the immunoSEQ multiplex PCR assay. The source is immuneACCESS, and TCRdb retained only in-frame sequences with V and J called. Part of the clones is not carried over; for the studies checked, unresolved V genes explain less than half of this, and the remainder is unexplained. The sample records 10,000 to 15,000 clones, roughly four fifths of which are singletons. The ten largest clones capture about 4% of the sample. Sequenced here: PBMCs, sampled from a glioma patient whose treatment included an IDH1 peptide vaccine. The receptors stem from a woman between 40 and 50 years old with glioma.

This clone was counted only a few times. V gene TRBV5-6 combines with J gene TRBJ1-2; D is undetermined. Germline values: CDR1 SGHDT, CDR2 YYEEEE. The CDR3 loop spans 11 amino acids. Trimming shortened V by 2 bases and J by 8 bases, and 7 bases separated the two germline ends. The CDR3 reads CASSLGFGYTF. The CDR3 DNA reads TGTGCCAGCAGCTTAGGATTCGGCTACACCTTC.

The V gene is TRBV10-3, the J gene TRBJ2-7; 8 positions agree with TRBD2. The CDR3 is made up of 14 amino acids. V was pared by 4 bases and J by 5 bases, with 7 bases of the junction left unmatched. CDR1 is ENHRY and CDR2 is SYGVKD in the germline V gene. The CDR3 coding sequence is TGTGCCATCAGTGGGAAGCGGGAGCTCGACGAGCAGTACTTC. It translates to CAISGKRELDEQYF.

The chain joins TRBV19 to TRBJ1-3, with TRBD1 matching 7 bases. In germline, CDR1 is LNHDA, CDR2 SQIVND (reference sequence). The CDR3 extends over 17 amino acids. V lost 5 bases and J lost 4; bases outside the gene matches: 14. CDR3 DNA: TGTGCCAGTAGTCCGTATTTCCCGGGACAGAAAGGAAACACCATATATTTT. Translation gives CASSPYFPGQKGNTIYF.

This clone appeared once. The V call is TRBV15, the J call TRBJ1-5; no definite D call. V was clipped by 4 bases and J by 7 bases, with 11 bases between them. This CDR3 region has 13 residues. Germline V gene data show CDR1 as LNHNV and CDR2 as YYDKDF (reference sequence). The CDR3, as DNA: TGTGCCACCAGCACCCAAATACTCCAGCCCCAGCATTTT. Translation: CATSTQILQPQHF.

CDR3 sequence (DNA): TGCGCCAGCAGCTGGACGGACCAAGGAGAGGAGCAGTTCTTC. It specifies CASSWTDQGEEQFF. The V and J genes are TRBV5-1 and TRBJ2-1, with no clear D. The germline gives CDR1 SGHRS, CDR2 YFSETQ. The CDR3 covers 14 residues. The V end lost 3 bases, the J end lost 10 bases, and 17 bases lay between the germline ends.

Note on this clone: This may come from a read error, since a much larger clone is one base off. This chain's CDR3 is CASIGGKGREAFF. CDR3 DNA: TGTGCCAGCATCGGAGGGAAAGGGAGGGAAGCTTTCTTT. The rearrangement joins TRBV6-1 to TRBJ1-1; unclear D gene. The germline CDR1 and CDR2 sequences are MNHNS and SASEGT. V lost 7 bases and J lost 8, with 17 bases in between. CDR3 length: 13 amino acids.

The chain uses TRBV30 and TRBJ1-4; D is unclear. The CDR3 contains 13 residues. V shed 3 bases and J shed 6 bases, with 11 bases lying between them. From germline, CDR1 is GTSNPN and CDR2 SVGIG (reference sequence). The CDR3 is CAWRRSEDEKLFF. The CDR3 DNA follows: TGTGCCTGGAGAAGGTCAGAGGATGAAAAACTGTTTTTT. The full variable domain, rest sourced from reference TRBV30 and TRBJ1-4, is SQTIHQWPATLVQPVGSPLSLECTVEGTSNPNLYWYRQAAGRGLQLLFYSVGIGQISSEVPQNLSASRPQDRQFILSSKKLLLSDSGFYLCAWRRSEDEKLFFGSGTQLSVL.

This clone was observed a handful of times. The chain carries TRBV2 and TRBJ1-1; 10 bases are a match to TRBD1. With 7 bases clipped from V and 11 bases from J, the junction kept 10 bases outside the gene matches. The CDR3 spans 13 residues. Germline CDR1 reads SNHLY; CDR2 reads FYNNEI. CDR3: CASMELGTGDAFF. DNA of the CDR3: TGTGCCAGCATGGAGCTAGGGACAGGGGATGCTTTCTTT.

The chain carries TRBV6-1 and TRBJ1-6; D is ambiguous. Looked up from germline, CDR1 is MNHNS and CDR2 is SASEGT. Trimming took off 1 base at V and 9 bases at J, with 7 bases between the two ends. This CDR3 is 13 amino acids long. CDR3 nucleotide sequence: TGTGCCAGCAGTGAAGTAACAACTTCACCCCTCCACTTT. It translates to CASSEVTTSPLHF.

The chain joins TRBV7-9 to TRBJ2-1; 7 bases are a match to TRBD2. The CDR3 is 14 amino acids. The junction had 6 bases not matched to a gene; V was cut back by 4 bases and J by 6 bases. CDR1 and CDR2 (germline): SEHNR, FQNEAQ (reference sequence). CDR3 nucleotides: TGTGCCAGCAGCTGGGCGTCGGGGGGCAATGAGCAGTTCTTC. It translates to CASSWASGGNEQFF.

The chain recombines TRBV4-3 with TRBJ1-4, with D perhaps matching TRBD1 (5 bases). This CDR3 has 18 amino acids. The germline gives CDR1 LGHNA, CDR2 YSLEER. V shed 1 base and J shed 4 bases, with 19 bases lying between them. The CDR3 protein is CASSQVVKLGRHNEKLFF. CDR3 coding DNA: TGCGCCAGCAGCCAAGTAGTGAAACTGGGACGGCATAATGAAAAACTGTTTTTT.

CDR3 DNA: TGCAGCGTTGATGGGAGAGGGGGGGATGAGCAGTTCTTC. Translation: CSVDGRGGDEQFF. This chain uses TRBV29-1 with TRBJ2-1, with D tentatively TRBD2 (7 bases). This CDR3 region has 13 residues. Per the germline V gene, CDR1 is SQVTM and CDR2 is ANQGSEA. Trimming pared 3 bases from V and 8 bases from J, leaving 14 bases between.

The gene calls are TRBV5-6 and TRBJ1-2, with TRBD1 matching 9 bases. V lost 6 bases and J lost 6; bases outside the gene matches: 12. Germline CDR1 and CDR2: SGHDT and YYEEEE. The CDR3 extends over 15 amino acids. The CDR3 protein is CASIKPGTGRNGYTF. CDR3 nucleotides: TGTGCCAGCATTAAACCCGGGACAGGGAGAAATGGCTACACCTTC.

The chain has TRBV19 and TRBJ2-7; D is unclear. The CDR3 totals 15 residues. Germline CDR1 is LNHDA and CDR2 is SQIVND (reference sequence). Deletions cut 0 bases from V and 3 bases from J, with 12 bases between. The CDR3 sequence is CASSIDFQASYEQYF. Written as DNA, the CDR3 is TGTGCCAGTAGTATAGACTTCCAGGCGAGCTACGAGCAGTACTTC.

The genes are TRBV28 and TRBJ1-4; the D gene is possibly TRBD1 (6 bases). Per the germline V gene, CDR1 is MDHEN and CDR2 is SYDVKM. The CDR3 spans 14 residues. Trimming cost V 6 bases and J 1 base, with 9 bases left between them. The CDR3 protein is CASRRGGTNEKLFF. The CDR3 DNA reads TGTGCCAGCAGACGAGGGGGAACTAATGAAAAACTGTTTTTT.

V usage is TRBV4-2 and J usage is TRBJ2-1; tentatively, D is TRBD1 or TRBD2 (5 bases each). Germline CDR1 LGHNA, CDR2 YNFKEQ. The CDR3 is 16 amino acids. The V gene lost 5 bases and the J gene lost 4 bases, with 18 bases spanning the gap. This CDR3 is CASSARGAPPYNEQFF. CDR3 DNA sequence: TGTGCCAGCAGCGCCCGAGGGGCTCCCCCTTACAATGAGCAGTTCTTC.

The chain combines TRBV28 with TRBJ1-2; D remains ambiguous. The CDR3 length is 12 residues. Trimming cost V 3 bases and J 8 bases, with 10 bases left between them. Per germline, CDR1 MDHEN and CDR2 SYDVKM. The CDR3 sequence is CASSLGVPGYTF. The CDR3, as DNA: TGTGCCAGCAGTTTGGGAGTCCCCGGCTACACCTTC.

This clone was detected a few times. The CDR3 coding sequence is TGTGCCAGCACCATTCAACCGGCAGGTGAAGCTTTCTTT. Translating it yields CASTIQPAGEAFF. The chain carries TRBV2 and TRBJ1-1; no clear D gene. Germline values: CDR1 SNHLY, CDR2 FYNNEI. V gave up 7 bases and J gave up 7 bases, with 16 bases separating them. The CDR3 contains 13 residues.

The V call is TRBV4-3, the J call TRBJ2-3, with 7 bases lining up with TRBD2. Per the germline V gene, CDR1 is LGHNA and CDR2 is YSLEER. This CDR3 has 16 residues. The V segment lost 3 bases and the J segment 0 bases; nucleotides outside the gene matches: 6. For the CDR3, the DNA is TGCGCCAGCAGCCAGTCAAGCGGGACTAGCACAGATACGCAGTATTTT. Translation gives CASSQSSGTSTDTQYF.

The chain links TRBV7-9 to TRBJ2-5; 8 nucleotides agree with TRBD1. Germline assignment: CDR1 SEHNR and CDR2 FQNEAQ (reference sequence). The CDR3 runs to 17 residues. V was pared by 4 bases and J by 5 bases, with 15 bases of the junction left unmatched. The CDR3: CASSSTLSGGRRETQYF. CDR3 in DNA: TGTGCCAGCAGCTCGACCCTGTCAGGGGGCCGCAGGGAGACCCAGTACTTC.

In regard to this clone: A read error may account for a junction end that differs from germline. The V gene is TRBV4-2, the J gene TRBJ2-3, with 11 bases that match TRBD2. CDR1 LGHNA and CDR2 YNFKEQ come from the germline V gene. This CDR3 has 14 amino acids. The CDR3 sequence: CASSQEIPSGGLTF. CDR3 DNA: TGTGCCAGCAGCCAAGAGATACCTAGCGGGGGGCTTACTTTT.

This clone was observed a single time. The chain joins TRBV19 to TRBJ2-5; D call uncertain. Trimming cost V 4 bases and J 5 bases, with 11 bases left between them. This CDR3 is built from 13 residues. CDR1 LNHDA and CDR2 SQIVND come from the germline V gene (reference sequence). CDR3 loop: CASSKGVWETQYF. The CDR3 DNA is TGTGCCAGTAGTAAGGGTGTGTGGGAGACCCAGTACTTC.

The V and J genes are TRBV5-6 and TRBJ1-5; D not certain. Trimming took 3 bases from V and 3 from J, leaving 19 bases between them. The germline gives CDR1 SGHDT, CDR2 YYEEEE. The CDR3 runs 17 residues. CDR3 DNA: TGTGCCAGCAGCTCCCTCTCAAGGGTCAAAGACAATCAGCCCCAGCATTTT. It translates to CASSSLSRVKDNQPQHF.

The CDR3: CASSRGSSNTEAFF. For the CDR3, the DNA is TGTGCCAGCAGTAGGGGTAGTTCGAACACTGAAGCTTTCTTT. This chain links TRBV27 with TRBJ1-1; possible D gene TRBD1, 5 bases. The CDR3 contains 14 residues. Germline V lookup: CDR1 MNHEY, CDR2 SMNVEV (reference sequence). Deletions cut 5 bases from V and 1 base from J, with 11 bases between.